This paragraph covers one T cell receptor (beta chain) sequence. This sample is part of a study of blood T cell repertoires in COVID-19. As for the study in general: In each case, the material was cDNA or gDNA derived from T cells, B-cell-depleted T cells, or PBMCs.

Across under 25 US areas, participants ranged in age from roughly 18 to 95 years. Trimming took 3 bases from V and 6 from J; bases not matched to a gene: 9. CDR1 is LGHDT and CDR2 is YNNKEL in the germline V gene (reference sequence). This CDR3 comprises 17 residues. The table came from immunoSEQ multiplex PCR; TCRdb's copy has only in-frame clones and leaves some out. The data show 320,000 or so clones, about 85% seen once. The receptor comes from a woman aged 25 to 39 who had been exposed to COVID-19. This sequence joins TRBV3-1 (or the pseudogene TRBV3-2) and TRBJ1-5; 12 bases are a match to TRBD1. Specimen: PBMCs or T cells enriched from blood (not recorded which). This CDR3 is CASSQGTGGVLGQPQHF. The CDR3 DNA reads as TGTGCCAGCAGCCAGGGGACAGGGGGCGTTTTAGGTCAGCCCCAGCATTTT.